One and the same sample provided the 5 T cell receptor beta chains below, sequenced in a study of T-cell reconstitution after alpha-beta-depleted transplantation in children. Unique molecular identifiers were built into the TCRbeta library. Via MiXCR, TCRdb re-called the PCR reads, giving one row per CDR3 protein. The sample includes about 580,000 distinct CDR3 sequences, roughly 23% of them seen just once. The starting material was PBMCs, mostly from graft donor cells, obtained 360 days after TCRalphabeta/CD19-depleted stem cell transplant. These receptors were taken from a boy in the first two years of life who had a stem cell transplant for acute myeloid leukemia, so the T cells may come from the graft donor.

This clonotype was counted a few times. The CDR3 DNA reads as TGCGCCAGCAGCCAAGGGGGTACGGGGTACGAGCAGTACTTC. Translation: CASSQGGTGYEQYF. The V and J genes are TRBV4-3 and TRBJ2-7, with TRBD2 as a possible D gene (5 bases). The length of the CDR3 is 14 residues. Trimming shortened V by 1 base and J by 4 bases, and 11 bases separated the two germline ends. From germline, CDR1 is LGHNA and CDR2 YSLEER.

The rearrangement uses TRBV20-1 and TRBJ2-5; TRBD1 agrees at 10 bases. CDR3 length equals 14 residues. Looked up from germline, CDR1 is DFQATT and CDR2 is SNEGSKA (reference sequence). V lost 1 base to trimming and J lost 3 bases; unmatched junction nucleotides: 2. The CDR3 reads CSARGGTGEETQYF. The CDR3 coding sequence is TGCAGTGCTAGAGGGGGGACAGGGGAAGAGACCCAGTACTTC.

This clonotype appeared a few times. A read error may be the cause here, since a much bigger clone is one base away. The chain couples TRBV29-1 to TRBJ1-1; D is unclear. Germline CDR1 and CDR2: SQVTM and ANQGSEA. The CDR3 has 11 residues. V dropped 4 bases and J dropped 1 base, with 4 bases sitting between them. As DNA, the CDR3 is TGCAGCGTTGGGCAGAACACTGAAGCTTTCTTT. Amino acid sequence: CSVGQNTEAFF.

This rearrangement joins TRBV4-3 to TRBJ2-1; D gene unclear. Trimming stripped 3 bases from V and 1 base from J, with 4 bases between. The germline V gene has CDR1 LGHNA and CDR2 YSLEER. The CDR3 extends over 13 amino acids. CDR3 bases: TGCGCCAGCAGCCACGAGTCCTACAATGAGCAGTTCTTC. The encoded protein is CASSHESYNEQFF.

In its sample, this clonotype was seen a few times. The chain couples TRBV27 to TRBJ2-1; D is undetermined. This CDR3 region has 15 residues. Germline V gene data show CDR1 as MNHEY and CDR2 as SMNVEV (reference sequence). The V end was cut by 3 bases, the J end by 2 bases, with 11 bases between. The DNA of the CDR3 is TGTGCCAGCAGTTTTCATGGTCCGACCTACAATGAGCAGTTCTTC. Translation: CASSFHGPTYNEQFF.